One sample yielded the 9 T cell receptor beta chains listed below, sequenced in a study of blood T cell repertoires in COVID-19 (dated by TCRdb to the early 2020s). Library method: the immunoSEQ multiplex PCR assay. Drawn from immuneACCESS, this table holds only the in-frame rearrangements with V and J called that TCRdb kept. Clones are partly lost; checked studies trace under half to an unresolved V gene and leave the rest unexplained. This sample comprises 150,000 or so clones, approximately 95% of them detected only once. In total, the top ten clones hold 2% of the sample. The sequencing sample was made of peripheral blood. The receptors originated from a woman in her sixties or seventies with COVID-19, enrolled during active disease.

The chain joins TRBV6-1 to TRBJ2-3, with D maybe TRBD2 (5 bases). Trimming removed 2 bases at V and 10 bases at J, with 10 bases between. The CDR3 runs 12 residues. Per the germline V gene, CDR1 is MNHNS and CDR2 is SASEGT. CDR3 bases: TGTGCCAGCAGTGAAAGTCGGGGATCGCAGTATTTT. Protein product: CASSESRGSQYF.

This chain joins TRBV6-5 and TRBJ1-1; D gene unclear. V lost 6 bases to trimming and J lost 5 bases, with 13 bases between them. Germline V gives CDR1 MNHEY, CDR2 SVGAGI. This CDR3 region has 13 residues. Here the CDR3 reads CASRSGRDTEAFF. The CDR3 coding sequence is TGTGCCAGCAGGTCCGGACGGGATACTGAAGCTTTCTTT.

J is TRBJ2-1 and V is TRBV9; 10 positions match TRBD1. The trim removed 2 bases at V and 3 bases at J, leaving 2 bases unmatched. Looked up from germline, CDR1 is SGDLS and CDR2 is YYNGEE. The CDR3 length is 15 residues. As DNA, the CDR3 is TGTGCCAGCAGCGTTAGGGACAGGGGCTACAATGAGCAGTTCTTC. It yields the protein CASSVRDRGYNEQFF.

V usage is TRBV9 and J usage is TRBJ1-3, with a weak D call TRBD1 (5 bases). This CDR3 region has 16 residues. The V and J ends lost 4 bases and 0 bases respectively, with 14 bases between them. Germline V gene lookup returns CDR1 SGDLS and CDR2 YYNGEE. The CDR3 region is CASSSEQAFSGNTIYF. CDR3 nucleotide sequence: TGTGCCAGCAGCTCCGAACAGGCCTTCTCTGGAAACACCATATATTTT.

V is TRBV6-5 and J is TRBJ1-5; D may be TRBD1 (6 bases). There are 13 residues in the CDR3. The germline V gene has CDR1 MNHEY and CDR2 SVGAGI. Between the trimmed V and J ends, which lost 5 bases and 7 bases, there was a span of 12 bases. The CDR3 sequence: CASSIGQGQPQHF. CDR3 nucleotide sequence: TGTGCCAGCAGTATCGGTCAGGGGCAGCCCCAGCATTTT.

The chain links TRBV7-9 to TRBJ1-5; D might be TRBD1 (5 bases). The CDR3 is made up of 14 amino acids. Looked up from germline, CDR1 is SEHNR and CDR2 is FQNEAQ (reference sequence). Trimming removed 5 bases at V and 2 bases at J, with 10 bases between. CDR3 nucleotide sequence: TGTGCCAGCAGCCCCCAGGGTGGCAATCAGCCCCAGCATTTT. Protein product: CASSPQGGNQPQHF. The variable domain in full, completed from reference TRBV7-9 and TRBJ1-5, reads DTGVSQNPRHKITKRGQNVTFRCDPISEHNRLYWYRQTLGQGPEFLTYFQNEAQLEKSRLLSDRFSAERPKGSFSTLEIQRTEQGDSAMYLCASSPQGGNQPQHFGDGTRLSIL.

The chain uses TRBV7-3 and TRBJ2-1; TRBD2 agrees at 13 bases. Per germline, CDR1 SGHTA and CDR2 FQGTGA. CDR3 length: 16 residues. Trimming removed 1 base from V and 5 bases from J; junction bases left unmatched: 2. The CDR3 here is CASSLMGLAGNNEQFF. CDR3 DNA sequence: TGTGCCAGCAGCTTAATGGGACTAGCGGGGAACAATGAGCAGTTCTTC.

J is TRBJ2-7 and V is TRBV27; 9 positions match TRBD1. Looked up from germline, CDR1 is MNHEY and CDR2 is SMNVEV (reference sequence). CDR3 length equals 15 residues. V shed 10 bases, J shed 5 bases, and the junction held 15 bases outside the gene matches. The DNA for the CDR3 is TGTGCCACCAAATCCACAGGGGGCGCTTGGAACGAGCAGTACTTC. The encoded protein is CATKSTGGAWNEQYF.

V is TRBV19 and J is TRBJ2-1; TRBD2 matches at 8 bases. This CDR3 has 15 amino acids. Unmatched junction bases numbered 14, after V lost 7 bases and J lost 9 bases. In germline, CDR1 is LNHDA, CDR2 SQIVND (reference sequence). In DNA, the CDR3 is TGTGCCAGTACCAAATCCGGGACTAGATTATCTGAGCAGTTCTTC. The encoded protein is CASTKSGTRLSEQFF.